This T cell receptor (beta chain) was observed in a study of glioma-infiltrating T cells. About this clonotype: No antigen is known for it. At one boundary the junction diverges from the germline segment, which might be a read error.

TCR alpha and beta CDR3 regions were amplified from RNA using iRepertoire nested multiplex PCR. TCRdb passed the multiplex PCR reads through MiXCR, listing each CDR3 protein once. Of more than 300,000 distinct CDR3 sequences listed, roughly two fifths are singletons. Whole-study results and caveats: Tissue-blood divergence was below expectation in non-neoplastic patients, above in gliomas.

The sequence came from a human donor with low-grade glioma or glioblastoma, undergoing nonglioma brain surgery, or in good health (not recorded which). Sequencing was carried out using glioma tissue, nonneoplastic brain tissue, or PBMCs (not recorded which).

CDR3 amino acids: CASSQGRAWPWVSGANVLTF. The CDR3 nucleotides are TGCGCCAGCAGCCAAGGTAGGGCATGGCCTTGGGTTTCTGGGGCAAACGTCCTGACTTTC. V gene TRBV4-1 combines with J gene TRBJ2-6; D perhaps matches TRBD1 (5 bases). The CDR3 length is 20 residues. The germline V gene has CDR1 MGHRA and CDR2 YSYEKL.